The entry below gives a single TCR beta chain sequence along with its context. These data are taken from a study of blood T cell repertoires in COVID-19. Looking at the study overall: Donors in the United States, Italy and Spain gave samples during acute or convalescent COVID-19.

The protocol was immunoSEQ multiplex PCR, while the TCRdb copy is restricted to in-frame clones and leaves out a portion. The repertoire consists of roughly 95,000 clones, with 82% occurring once and the leading ten covering 18%. V dropped 2 bases and J dropped 6 bases, with 14 bases sitting between them. CDR3 length: 14 residues. The germline V gene encodes CDR1 SGHTS and CDR2 YDEGEE. The chain links TRBV5-8 to TRBJ2-5; D is perhaps TRBD2 (5 bases). The source is a man older than 75 with acute or convalescent COVID-19. The source material was peripheral blood. In nucleotides, the CDR3 is TGTGCCAGCAGCTTCCCCATAGCGCCCAAGACCCAGTACTTC. Its translation: CASSFPIAPKTQYF.